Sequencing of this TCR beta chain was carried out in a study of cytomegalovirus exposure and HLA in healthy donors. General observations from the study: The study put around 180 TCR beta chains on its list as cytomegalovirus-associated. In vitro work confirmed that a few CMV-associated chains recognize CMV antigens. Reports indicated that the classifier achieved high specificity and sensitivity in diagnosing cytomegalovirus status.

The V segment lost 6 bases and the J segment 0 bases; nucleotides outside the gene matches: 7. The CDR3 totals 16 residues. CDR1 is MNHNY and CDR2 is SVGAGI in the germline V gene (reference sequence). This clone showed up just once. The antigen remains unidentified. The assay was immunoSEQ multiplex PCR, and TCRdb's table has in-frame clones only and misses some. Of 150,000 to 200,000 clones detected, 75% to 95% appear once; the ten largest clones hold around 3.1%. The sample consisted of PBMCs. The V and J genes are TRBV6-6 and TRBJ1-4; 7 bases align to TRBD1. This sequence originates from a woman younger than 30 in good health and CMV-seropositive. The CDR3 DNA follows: TGTGCCAGCAGCTCCGGGACAGTTGCAACTAATGAAAAACTGTTTTTT. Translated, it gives CASSSGTVATNEKLFF.